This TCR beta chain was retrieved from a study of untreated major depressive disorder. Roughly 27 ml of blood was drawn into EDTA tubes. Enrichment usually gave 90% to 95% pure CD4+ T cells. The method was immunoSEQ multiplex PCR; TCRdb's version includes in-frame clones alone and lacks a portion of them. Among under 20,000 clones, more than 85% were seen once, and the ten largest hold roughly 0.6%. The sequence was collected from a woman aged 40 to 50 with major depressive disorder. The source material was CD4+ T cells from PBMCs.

The CDR3, as DNA: TGTGCCAGTAACAGGGGAGGAGAGACCCAGTACTTC. Protein: CASNRGGETQYF. V gene TRBV2 combines with J gene TRBJ2-5, with TRBD1 as a possible D gene (7 bases). The CDR3 is 12 residues long. V was pared by 9 bases and J by 4 bases, with 12 bases between. Germline V lookup: CDR1 SNHLY, CDR2 FYNNEI.